This T cell receptor (beta chain) was profiled in a study of ipilimumab plus nivolumab after autologous stem cell transplantation. Overall study: Patients received a median of roughly five ipilimumab and roughly eight nivolumab doses.

Assay: immunoSEQ multiplex PCR; the TCRdb copy retains only in-frame clones and omits some. Among roughly 86,000 clones, 83% were seen once, and the ten largest hold roughly 2%. This clone was observed a single time. The CDR3 covers 14 residues. The V and J ends lost 5 bases and 5 bases respectively, with 12 bases between them. Per germline, CDR1 SGHVS and CDR2 FNYEAQ. Checkpoint therapy with ipilimumab 1 mg/kg began 14 to 28 days after transplant. Sample: PBMCs, taken in a trial of ipilimumab plus nivolumab as post-transplant consolidation. The source is a male donor with diffuse large B-cell lymphoma. The chain carries TRBV7-6 and TRBJ1-4; D perhaps matches TRBD1 (5 bases). CDR3 coding DNA: TGTGCCAGCAGCCCCGGGACGTTGAATGAAAAACTGTTTTTT. It specifies CASSPGTLNEKLFF.